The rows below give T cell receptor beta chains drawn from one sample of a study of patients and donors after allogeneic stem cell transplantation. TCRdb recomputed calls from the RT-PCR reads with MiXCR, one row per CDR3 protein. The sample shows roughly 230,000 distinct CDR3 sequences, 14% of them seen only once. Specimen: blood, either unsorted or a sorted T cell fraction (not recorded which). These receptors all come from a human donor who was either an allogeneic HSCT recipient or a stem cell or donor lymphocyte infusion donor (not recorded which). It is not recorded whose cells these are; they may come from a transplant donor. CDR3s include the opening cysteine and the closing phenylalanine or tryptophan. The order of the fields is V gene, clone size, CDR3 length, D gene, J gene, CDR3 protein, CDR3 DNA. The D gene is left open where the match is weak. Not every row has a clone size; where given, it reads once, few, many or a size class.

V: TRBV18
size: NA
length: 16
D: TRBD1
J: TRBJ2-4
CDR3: CASSPVQGVSKNIQYF
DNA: TGTGCCAGCTCACCTGTTCAGGGGGTCTCCAAAAACATTCAGTACTTC

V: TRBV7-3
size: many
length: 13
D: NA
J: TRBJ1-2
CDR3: CVRRGGRDYGYTF
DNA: TGTGTACGCCGGGGGGGGCGGGACTATGGCTACACCTTC

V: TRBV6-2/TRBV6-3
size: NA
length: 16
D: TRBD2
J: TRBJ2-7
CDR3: CASGTTTSLKSYEQYF
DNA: TGTGCCAGCGGGACTACAACCTCCCTAAAGTCCTACGAGCAGTACTTC

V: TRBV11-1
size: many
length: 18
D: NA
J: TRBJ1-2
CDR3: CASRYQRAGSAIGYGYTF
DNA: TGTGCCAGCAGATACCAGAGGGCAGGGTCGGCGATTGGCTATGGCTACACCTTC

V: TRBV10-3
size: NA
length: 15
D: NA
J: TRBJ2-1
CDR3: CAIRPEGGRYNEQFF
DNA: TGTGCCATCAGACCGGAGGGGGGCCGGTACAATGAGCAGTTCTTC

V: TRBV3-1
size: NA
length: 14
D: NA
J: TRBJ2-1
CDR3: CASSQDPQSHEQFF
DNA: TGTGCCAGCAGCCAAGATCCGCAGTCCCATGAGCAGTTCTTC

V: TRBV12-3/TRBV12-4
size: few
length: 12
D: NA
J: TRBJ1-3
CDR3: CASRLRGNTIYF
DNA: TGTGCCAGCAGGTTAAGGGGTAACACCATATATTTT

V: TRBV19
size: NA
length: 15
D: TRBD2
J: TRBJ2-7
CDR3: CASSPGGVGPYEQYF
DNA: TGTGCCAGTAGTCCCGGGGGGGTTGGGCCCTACGAGCAGTACTTC

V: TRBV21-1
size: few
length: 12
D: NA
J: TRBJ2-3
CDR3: CASTSGTDTQYF
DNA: TGTGCCAGCACCTCAGGCACAGATACGCAGTATTTT

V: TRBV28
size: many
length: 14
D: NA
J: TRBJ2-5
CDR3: CASSEGGKAETQYF
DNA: TGTGCCAGCAGTGAGGGGGGAAAGGCGGAGACCCAGTACTTC

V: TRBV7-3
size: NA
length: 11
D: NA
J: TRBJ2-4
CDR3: CASSSQNIQYF
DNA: TGTGCCAGCAGCTCCCAAAACATTCAGTACTTC

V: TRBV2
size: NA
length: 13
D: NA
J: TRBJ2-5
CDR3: CASSLSQGETQYF
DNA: TGTGCCAGCAGCCTCAGCCAGGGAGAGACCCAGTACTTC

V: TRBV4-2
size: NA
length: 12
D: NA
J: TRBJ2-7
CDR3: CASSQGKYEQYF
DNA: TGTGCCAGCAGCCAAGGAAAGTACGAGCAGTACTTC

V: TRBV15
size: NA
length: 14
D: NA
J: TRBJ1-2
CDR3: CATSSHPGAYGYTF
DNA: TGTGCCACCAGCTCACACCCAGGGGCCTATGGCTACACCTTC

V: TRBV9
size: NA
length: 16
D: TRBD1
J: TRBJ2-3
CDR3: CASSVSRDRGTDTQYF
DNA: TGTGCCAGCAGCGTGAGCCGGGACAGGGGAACAGATACGCAGTATTTT

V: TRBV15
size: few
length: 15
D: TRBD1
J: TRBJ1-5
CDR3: CATSRIDRDDQPQHF
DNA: TGTGCCACCAGCCGTATTGACAGGGACGATCAGCCCCAGCATTTT

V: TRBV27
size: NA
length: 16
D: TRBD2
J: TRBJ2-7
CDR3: CASSPGGRRVSYEQYF
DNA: TGTGCCAGCAGCCCGGGAGGACGAAGGGTCTCCTACGAGCAGTACTTC

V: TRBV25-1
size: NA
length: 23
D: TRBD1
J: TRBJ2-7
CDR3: CASSDYRDRSRVRATVSSYEQYF
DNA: TGTGCCAGCAGTGACTACCGGGACAGGTCTCGCGTGAGGGCTACCGTTAGCTCCTACGAGCAGTACTTC

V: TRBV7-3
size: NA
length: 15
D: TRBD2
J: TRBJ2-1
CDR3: CASSLNGRAINEQFF
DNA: TGTGCCAGCAGCTTAAACGGGAGGGCCATCAATGAGCAGTTCTTC

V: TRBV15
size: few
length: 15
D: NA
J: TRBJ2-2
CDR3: CATSRDFRTTGELFF
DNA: TGTGCCACCAGCAGAGATTTTCGAACCACCGGGGAGCTGTTTTTT

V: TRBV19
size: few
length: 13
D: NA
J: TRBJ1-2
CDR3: CASSVGRIGGYTF
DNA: TGTGCCAGTAGTGTGGGACGGATCGGCGGCTACACCTTC

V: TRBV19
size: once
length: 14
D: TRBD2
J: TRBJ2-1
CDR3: CASNGGRFGDEQFF
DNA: TGTGCCAGTAATGGCGGGAGGTTTGGGGATGAGCAGTTCTTC

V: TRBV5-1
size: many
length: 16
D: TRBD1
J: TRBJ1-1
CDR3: CASSLASGQENTEAFF
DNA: TGCGCCAGCAGCTTGGCCTCGGGACAGGAGAACACTGAAGCTTTCTTT

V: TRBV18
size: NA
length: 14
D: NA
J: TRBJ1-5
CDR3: CASSPFGDNQPQHF
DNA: TGTGCCAGCTCACCATTTGGGGACAATCAGCCCCAGCATTTT

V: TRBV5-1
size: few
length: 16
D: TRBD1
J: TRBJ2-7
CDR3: CASSFSPGQGSYEQYF
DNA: TGCGCCAGCAGCTTTTCTCCGGGACAGGGGTCCTACGAGCAGTACTTC

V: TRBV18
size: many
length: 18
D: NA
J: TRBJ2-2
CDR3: CASSPPVGTGPYTGELFF
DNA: TGTGCCAGCTCACCACCGGTCGGGACCGGTCCATACACCGGGGAGCTGTTTTTT

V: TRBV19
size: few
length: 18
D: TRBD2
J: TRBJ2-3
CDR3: CASSSGTSGRPRTDTQYF
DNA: TGTGCCAGTAGTAGCGGGACTAGCGGGAGGCCTCGCACAGATACGCAGTATTTT

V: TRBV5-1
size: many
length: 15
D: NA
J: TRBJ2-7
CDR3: CASSQGGGDSYEQYF
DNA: TGCGCCAGCAGCCAGGGAGGGGGGGACTCCTACGAGCAGTACTTC

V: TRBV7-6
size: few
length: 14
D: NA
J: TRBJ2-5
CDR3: CASSLTPPAETQYF
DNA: TGTGCCAGCAGCTTAACTCCCCCCGCGGAGACCCAGTACTTC

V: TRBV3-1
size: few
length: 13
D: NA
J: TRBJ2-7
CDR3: CASSRGTSYEQYF
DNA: TGTGCCAGCAGCCGCGGGACTTCCTACGAGCAGTACTTC

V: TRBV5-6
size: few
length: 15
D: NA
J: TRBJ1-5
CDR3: CASSLSGVELGPQHF
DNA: TGTGCCAGCAGTTTGTCAGGGGTCGAACTCGGGCCCCAGCATTTT

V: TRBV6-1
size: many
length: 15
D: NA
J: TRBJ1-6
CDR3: CASGWGGDGVGTLHF
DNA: TGTGCCAGCGGATGGGGAGGGGATGGGGTAGGGACCCTCCACTTT

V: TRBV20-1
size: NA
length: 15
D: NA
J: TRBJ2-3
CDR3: CSARESAAPTDTQYF
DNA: TGCAGTGCTAGAGAGTCTGCCGCCCCCACAGATACGCAGTATTTT

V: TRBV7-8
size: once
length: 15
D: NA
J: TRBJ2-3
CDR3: CASSARGMSTDTQYF
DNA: TGTGCCAGCAGCGCCAGGGGAATGAGCACAGATACGCAGTATTTT

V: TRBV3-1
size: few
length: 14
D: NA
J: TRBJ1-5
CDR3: CASSQGGLGQPQHF
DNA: TGTGCCAGCAGCCAAGGGGGTTTGGGGCAGCCCCAGCATTTT

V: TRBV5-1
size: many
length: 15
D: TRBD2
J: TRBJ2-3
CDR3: CASSTTSGSTDTQYF
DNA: TGCGCCAGCAGCACAACTAGCGGCAGCACAGATACGCAGTATTTT

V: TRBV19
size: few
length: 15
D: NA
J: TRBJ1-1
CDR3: CASGRWGDMNTEAFF
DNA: TGTGCCAGTGGACGGTGGGGTGACATGAACACTGAAGCTTTCTTT

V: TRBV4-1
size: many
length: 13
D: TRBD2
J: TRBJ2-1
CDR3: CASRASGNNEQFF
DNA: TGCGCCAGCAGGGCTAGCGGGAACAATGAGCAGTTCTTC

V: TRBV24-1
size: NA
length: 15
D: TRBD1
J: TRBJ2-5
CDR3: CATSVLDRGQETQYF
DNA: TGTGCCACCAGTGTCCTGGACAGGGGGCAAGAGACCCAGTACTTC

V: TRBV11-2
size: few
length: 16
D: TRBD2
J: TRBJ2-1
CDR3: CASSLTSGSSYNEQFF
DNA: TGTGCCAGCAGTTTGACTAGCGGGAGCTCCTACAATGAGCAGTTCTTC

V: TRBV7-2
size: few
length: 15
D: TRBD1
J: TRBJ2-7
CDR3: CASSLSGQASYEQYF
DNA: TGTGCCAGCAGCCTGTCGGGACAGGCGTCCTACGAGCAGTACTTC

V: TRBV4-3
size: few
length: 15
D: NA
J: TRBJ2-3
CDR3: CASSQGGARTDTQYF
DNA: TGCGCCAGCAGCCAAGGCGGGGCCCGCACAGATACGCAGTATTTT

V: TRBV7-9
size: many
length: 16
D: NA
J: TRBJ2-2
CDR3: CASSPRPSRGFGELFF
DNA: TGTGCCAGCAGCCCGAGACCAAGTCGGGGTTTCGGGGAGCTGTTTTTT

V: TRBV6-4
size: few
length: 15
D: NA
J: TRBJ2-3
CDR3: CASTPGGMEADTQYF
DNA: TGTGCCAGCACCCCAGGGGGGATGGAAGCGGATACGCAGTATTTT

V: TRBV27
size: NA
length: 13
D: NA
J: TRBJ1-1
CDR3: CASRFTLNTEAFF
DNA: TGTGCCAGCAGATTCACCTTGAACACTGAAGCTTTCTTT

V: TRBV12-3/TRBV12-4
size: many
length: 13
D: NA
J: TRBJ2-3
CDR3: CASGLGAVDTQYF
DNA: TGTGCCAGCGGTCTGGGGGCGGTAGATACGCAGTATTTT

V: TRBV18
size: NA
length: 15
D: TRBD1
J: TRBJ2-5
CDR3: CASSAGTGSFETQYF
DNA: TGTGCCAGCTCGGCTGGGACAGGGTCGTTCGAGACCCAGTACTTC

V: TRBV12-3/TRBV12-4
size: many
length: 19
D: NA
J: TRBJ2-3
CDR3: CASSVKAGPSLLPTDTQYF
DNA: TGTGCCAGCAGTGTTAAAGCGGGTCCCTCTCTCCTTCCCACAGATACGCAGTATTTT

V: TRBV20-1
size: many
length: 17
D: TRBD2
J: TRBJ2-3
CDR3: CSASLLAGVQITDTQYF
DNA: TGCAGTGCTAGCTTACTAGCGGGGGTCCAGATCACAGATACGCAGTATTTT

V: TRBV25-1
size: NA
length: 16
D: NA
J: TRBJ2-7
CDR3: CASSDRGSFSSYEQYF
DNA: TGTGCCAGCAGTGATCGGGGCAGCTTCTCTTCCTACGAGCAGTACTTC

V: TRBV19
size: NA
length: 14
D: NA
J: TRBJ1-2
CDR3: CASSIRVPRGGYTF
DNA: TGTGCCAGTAGTATTCGGGTCCCTCGTGGGGGCTACACCTTC

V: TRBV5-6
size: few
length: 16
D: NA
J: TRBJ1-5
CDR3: CASSLNQGRRGQPQHF
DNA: TGTGCCAGCAGCTTGAATCAGGGACGAAGAGGGCAGCCCCAGCATTTT

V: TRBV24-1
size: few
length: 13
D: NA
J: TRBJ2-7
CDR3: CATRPSEYYEQYF
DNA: TGTGCCACCCGGCCTAGCGAGTACTACGAGCAGTACTTC

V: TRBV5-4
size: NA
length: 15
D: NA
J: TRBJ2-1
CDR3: CASSFWGATYNEQFF
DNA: TGTGCCAGCAGCTTTTGGGGGGCGACCTACAATGAGCAGTTCTTC

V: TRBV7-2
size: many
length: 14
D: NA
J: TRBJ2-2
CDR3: CASSAVVGTGELFF
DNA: TGTGCCAGCAGCGCCGTTGTGGGGACCGGGGAGCTGTTTTTT

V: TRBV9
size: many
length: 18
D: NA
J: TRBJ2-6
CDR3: CASSEGGVARYGANVLTF
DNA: TGTGCCAGCAGCGAGGGGGGAGTAGCGAGGTATGGGGCCAACGTCCTGACTTTC

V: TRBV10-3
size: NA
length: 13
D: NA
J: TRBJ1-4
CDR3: CAISWSTNEKLFF
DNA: TGTGCCATCAGCTGGTCGACTAATGAAAAACTGTTTTTT

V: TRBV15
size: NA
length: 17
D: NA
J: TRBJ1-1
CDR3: CATSRGRLGGLNTEAFF
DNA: TGTGCCACCAGCAGAGGAAGGTTGGGGGGGTTGAACACTGAAGCTTTCTTT

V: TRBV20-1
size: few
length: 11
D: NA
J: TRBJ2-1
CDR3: CSADKNNEQFF
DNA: TGCAGTGCGGACAAGAATAATGAGCAGTTCTTC

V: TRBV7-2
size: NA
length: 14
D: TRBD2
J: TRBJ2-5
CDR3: CASSRRGGRETQYF
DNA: TGTGCCAGCAGCAGGCGGGGGGGCCGCGAGACCCAGTACTTC